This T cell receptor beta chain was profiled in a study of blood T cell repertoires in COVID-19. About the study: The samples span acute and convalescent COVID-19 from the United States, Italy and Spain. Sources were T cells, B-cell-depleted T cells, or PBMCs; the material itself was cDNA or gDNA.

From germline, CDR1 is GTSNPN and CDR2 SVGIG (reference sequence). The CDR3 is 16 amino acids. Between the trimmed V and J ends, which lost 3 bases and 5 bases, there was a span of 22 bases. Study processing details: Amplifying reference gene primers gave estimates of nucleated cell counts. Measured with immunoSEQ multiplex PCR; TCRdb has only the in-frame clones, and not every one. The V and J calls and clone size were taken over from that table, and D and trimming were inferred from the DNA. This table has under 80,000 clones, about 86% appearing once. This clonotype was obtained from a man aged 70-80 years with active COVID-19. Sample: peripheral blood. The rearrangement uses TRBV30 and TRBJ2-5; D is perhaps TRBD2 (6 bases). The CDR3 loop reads CAWRQSPLGAGETQYF. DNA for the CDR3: TGTGCCTGGAGACAATCCCCCCTAGGGGCGGGGGAGACCCAGTACTTC.